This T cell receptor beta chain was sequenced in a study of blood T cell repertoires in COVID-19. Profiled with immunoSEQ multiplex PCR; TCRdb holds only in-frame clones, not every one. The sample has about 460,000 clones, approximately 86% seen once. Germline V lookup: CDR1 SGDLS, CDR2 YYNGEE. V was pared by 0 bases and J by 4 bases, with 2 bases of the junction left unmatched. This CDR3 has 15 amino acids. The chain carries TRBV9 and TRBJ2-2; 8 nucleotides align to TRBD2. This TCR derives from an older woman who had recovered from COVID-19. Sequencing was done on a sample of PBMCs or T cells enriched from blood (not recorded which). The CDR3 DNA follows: TGTGCCAGCAGCGTAGAGGCGGGGGGCACCGGGGAGCTGTTTTTT. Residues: CASSVEAGGTGELFF.